This is a list of T cell receptor beta chains from one sample in a study of cytomegalovirus exposure and HLA in healthy donors. The assay was immunoSEQ multiplex PCR, and TCRdb's table has in-frame clones only and misses some. The repertoire holds over 150,000 clones, with 75% to 90% as singletons. Sequencing input: PBMCs. The receptor source for this set is a man between 18 and 29 years old in good health and CMV-seropositive. CDR3s include the opening cysteine and the closing phenylalanine or tryptophan. The D gene is left open where the match is weak. Clone size appears in some rows only: once, few, many, or a class for an expanded clone.

D gene	clone size	J gene	V gene	CDR3 protein	CDR3 DNA
TRBD1	.	TRBJ2-3	TRBV29-1	CSVDVSGGPDTQYF	TGCAGCGTTGACGTCTCAGGGGGTCCAGATACGCAGTATTTT
.	.	TRBJ1-2	TRBV4-1	CASSQDPSGGAFYGYTF	TGCGCCAGCAGCCAAGATCCCAGCGGGGGGGCATTCTATGGCTACACCTTC
.	.	TRBJ2-7	TRBV7-2	CASSLRDSSYEQYF	TGTGCCAGCAGCTTAAGAGACAGCTCCTACGAGCAGTACTTC
.	.	TRBJ2-1	TRBV29-1	CTAGYNEQFF	TGCACGGCAGGCTACAATGAGCAGTTCTTC
TRBD1	.	TRBJ2-7	TRBV4-2	CASSQTGGNPYEQYF	TGTGCCAGCAGCCAAACAGGGGGGAACCCCTACGAGCAGTACTTC
.	.	TRBJ2-3	TRBV7-3	CASSLMTQDTQYF	TGTGCCAGCAGCTTAATGACTCAAGATACGCAGTATTTT
TRBD1	once	TRBJ2-1	TRBV28	CASSASGQGAAREQFF	TGTGCCAGCAGCGCCTCAGGACAGGGGGCCGCACGAGAGCAGTTCTTC
.	.	TRBJ2-1	TRBV5-1	CASSRSGTIGDNEQFF	TGCGCCAGCAGCCGCTCCGGGACAATAGGGGACAATGAGCAGTTCTTC
.	.	TRBJ2-7	TRBV27	CASTLKQVLSYEQYF	TGTGCCAGCACCCTCAAACAGGTTCTCTCCTACGAGCAGTACTTC
.	once	TRBJ2-7	TRBV6-5	CASSPPGWTYEQYF	TGTGCCAGCAGTCCACCCGGGTGGACCTACGAGCAGTACTTC
.	once	TRBJ1-1	TRBV27	CASREVFMNTEAFF	TGTGCCAGCCGCGAGGTCTTTATGAACACTGAAGCTTTCTTT
TRBD2	.	TRBJ2-4	TRBV30	CAWSTGLAGGPSAKNIQYF	TGTGCCTGGAGTACGGGACTAGCGGGAGGGCCCTCGGCCAAAAACATTCAGTACTTC
.	.	TRBJ1-4	TRBV10-2	CASIGGPNEKLFF	TGCGCCAGCATCGGAGGGCCCAATGAAAAACTGTTTTTT
.	many	TRBJ2-5	TRBV7-9	CASSPSGFSGQETQYF	TGTGCCAGCAGCCCCTCGGGTTTCTCGGGCCAAGAGACCCAGTACTTC
TRBD2	.	TRBJ2-2	TRBV25-1	CASGTVSGKNTGELFF	TGTGCCAGCGGGACCGTTAGCGGGAAGAACACCGGGGAGCTGTTTTTT
.	.	TRBJ2-1	TRBV20-1	CSARARNEQFF	TGCAGTGCTAGAGCGAGGAATGAGCAGTTCTTC